The clone carrying this T cell receptor beta chain appeared a few times. This entry is derived from a study of blood T cell repertoires in COVID-19. Study summary: Acute-phase and convalescent COVID-19 samples originated in the United States, Italy and Spain.

The V gene lost 5 bases and the J gene lost 4 bases, with 12 bases spanning the gap. This CDR3 spans 12 amino acids. Germline V gene lookup returns CDR1 GTSNPN and CDR2 SVGIG (reference sequence). In the authors' methods: Nucleated cell counts were estimated from reference gene primer amplification. Repertoires were generated with immunoSEQ multiplex PCR, while TCRdb's copy carries only in-frame clones and drops some. V, J and clone size are those of that table, while D and trimming were read from the DNA. The sample holds 77,000 or so clones, roughly 76% seen once. Sequencing was performed on peripheral blood. The TCR comes from a woman over 75 with active or convalescent COVID-19. The V and J genes are TRBV30 and TRBJ2-7, with unresolved D. CDR3 amino acids: CAWDLGSYEQYF. The CDR3 DNA reads TGTGCCTGGGACCTGGGCAGTTACGAGCAGTACTTC.